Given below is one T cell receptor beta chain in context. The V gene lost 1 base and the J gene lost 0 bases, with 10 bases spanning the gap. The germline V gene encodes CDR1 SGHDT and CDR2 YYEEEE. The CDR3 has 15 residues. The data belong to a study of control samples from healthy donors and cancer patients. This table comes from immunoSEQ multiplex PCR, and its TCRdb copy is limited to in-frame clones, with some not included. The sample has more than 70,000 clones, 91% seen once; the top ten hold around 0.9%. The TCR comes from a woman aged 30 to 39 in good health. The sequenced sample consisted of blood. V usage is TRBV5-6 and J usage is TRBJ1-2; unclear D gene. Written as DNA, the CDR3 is TGTGCCAGCAGCTTGATCGACGGTCCTAACTATGGCTACACCTTC. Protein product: CASSLIDGPNYGYTF.